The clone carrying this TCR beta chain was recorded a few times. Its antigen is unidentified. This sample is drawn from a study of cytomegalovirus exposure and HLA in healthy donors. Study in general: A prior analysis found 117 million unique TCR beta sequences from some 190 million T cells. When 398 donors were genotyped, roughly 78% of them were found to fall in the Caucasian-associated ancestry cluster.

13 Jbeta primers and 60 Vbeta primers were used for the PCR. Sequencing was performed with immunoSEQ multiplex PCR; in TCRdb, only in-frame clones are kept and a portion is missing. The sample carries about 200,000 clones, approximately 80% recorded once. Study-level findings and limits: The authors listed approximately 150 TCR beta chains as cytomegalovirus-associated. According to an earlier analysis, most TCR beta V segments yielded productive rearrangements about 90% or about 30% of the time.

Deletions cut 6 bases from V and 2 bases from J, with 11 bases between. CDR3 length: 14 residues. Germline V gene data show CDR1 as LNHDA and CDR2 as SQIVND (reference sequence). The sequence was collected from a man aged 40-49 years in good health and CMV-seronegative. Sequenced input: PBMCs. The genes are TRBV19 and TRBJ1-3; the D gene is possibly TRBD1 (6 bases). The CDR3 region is CASSQTGTGNTIYF. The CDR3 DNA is TGTGCCAGTAGCCAAACAGGGACTGGAAACACCATATATTTT.